Listed here are 22 T cell receptor beta chains from one sample, sequenced in a study of shared clonotypes between healthy human individuals. The repertoire was sequenced with immunoSEQ multiplex PCR; TCRdb's copy has only in-frame clones and lacks some. The table has roughly 2,500,000 clones, 93% seen once. The sample consisted of naive CD4+ T cells from PBMCs. Noted subset: CD45RA+ positively selected. The receptors were sampled from a man aged 18 to 30 in good health. Some clones in this sample may be carry-over from other donors' samples.

This chain joins TRBV5-8 and TRBJ2-1; 8 bases align to TRBD2. V gave up 2 bases and J gave up 7 bases; unmatched junction bases: 5. This CDR3 is 14 amino acids long. Germline lookup yields CDR1 SGHTS and CDR2 YDEGEE. This CDR3 is CASSLAGALNEQFF. Here the CDR3 DNA reads TGTGCCAGCAGCTTAGCGGGAGCTCTTAATGAGCAGTTCTTC.

The V and J genes are TRBV5-1 and TRBJ2-7; D remains ambiguous. The CDR3 loop spans 14 amino acids. In germline, CDR1 is SGHRS, CDR2 YFSETQ. Between the trimmed V and J ends, which lost 0 bases and 6 bases, there was a span of 13 bases. This CDR3 reads CASSLASEVREQYF. Here the CDR3 DNA reads TGCGCCAGCAGCTTGGCCTCAGAGGTACGCGAGCAGTACTTC.

The chain carries TRBV28 and TRBJ1-2, with TRBD1 identical over 11 bases. Germline values: CDR1 MDHEN, CDR2 SYDVKM. The CDR3 contains 12 residues. The CDR3 coding sequence is TGTGCTGGAGGACAGGGGGCCTATGGCTACACCTTC. It yields the protein CAGGQGAYGYTF.

This chain joins TRBV28 and TRBJ2-2; no reliable D call. Trimming stripped 3 bases from V and 0 bases from J, with 8 bases between. This CDR3 spans 15 amino acids. Germline CDR1 MDHEN, CDR2 SYDVKM. This CDR3 reads CASSLSNANTGELFF. CDR3 nucleotides: TGTGCCAGCAGTTTGTCAAATGCGAACACCGGGGAGCTGTTTTTT.

The V and J genes are TRBV9 and TRBJ1-2; D unresolved. This CDR3 has 18 residues. Germline V gives CDR1 SGDLS, CDR2 YYNGEE. The ends were cut back, 4 bases at V and 4 bases at J, with 26 bases in the middle. The CDR3 spells CASSPTARASPLGYGYTF. CDR3 nucleotides: TGTGCCAGCAGCCCAACGGCGCGAGCTTCCCCCCTTGGCTATGGCTACACCTTC.

This chain joins TRBV4-1 and TRBJ1-2; D unclear. Trimming removed 3 bases from V and 4 bases from J, with 3 bases in between. CDR1 and CDR2 (germline): MGHRA, YSYEKL. This CDR3 is 11 amino acids long. The CDR3 reads CASSQGYGYTF. The CDR3 bases are TGCGCCAGCAGCCAGGGCTATGGCTACACCTTC.

In regard to this clone: Other DNA sequences in the sample encode the same CDR3. The gene calls are TRBV29-1 and TRBJ2-3; 8 nucleotides match TRBD2. V gave up 3 bases and J gave up 3 bases; unmatched junction bases: 2. Germline V CDR1 and CDR2: SQVTM, ANQGSEA. CDR3 length equals 13 residues. CDR3 loop: CSVESGSTDTQYF. The CDR3 DNA reads as TGCAGCGTTGAGAGCGGGAGTACAGATACGCAGTATTTT.

This rearrangement joins TRBV6-6 to TRBJ2-7, with a possible D match to TRBD1 (7 bases). Trimming left V 6 bases short and J 7 bases short, with 22 bases between. The CDR3 contains 15 residues. Germline CDR1 MNHNY, CDR2 SVGAGI (reference sequence). The CDR3 DNA is TGTGCCAGCAGCTCCCCCGACAGGGCCCGGGGGGAGCAGTACTTC. Translation gives CASSSPDRARGEQYF.

V and J are TRBV7-3 and TRBJ2-3; the match to TRBD2 covers 14 bases. CDR3 length equals 16 residues. CDR1 is SGHTA, CDR2 FQGTGA, per germline. V shed 0 bases and J 5 bases; nucleotides not matched to a gene: 1. CDR3: CASSLTGTSGGDTQYF. CDR3 coding DNA: TGTGCCAGCAGCTTAACCGGGACTAGCGGGGGAGATACGCAGTATTTT.

The V call is TRBV18, the J call TRBJ1-5; D is possibly TRBD1 (5 bases). The CDR3 spans 14 residues. From germline, CDR1 is KGHSH and CDR2 LQKENI. Trimming shortened V by 4 bases and J by 2 bases, and 9 bases separated the two germline ends. CDR3 sequence reads: CASSQTGRNQPQHF. CDR3 DNA: TGTGCCAGCTCACAAACAGGACGCAATCAGCCCCAGCATTTT.

This chain connects TRBV5-1 to TRBJ1-3; 11 positions agree with TRBD1. Germline CDR1 and CDR2: SGHRS and YFSETQ. V trimming: 3 bases; J trimming: 2 bases; junction bases outside the gene matches: 10. This CDR3 has 18 amino acids. CDR3 protein: CASSYWTGGAMTGNTIYF. CDR3 in DNA: TGCGCCAGCAGCTATTGGACAGGGGGCGCGATGACTGGAAACACCATATATTTT.

The rearrangement uses TRBV25-1 and TRBJ1-2, with D unresolved. This CDR3 region has 13 residues. Germline values: CDR1 MGHDK, CDR2 SYGVNS. Trimming pared 3 bases from V and 4 bases from J, leaving 9 bases between. The CDR3 sequence is CASSDRHSYGYTF. CDR3 nucleotide sequence: TGTGCCAGCAGTGACCGCCACAGCTATGGCTACACCTTC.

About this clone itself: Other DNA sequences in the sample encode the same CDR3. This chain joins TRBV15 and TRBJ2-1; possible D gene TRBD1, 6 bases. Germline lookup yields CDR1 LNHNV and CDR2 YYDKDF (reference sequence). V dropped 0 bases and J dropped 10 bases, with 7 bases sitting between them. The CDR3 has 12 residues. CDR3 sequence (DNA): TGTGCCACCAGCAGAGACAGGGGCGAGCAGTTCTTC. Protein sequence: CATSRDRGEQFF.

This chain uses TRBV11-2 with TRBJ2-2; D is perhaps TRBD1 (5 bases). The germline V gene has CDR1 SGHAT and CDR2 FQNNGV. This CDR3 is built from 15 residues. V was cut by 1 base and J by 6 bases, with 12 bases left in between. The CDR3 region has the DNA TGTGCCAGCAGCTTAGGCCCCAGGGTATCCGGGGAGCTGTTTTTT. This codes for CASSLGPRVSGELFF.

This rearrangement joins TRBV5-1 to TRBJ2-5; tentatively, D is TRBD1 (5 bases). The J call is in doubt because the DNA end fits TRBJ2-7 better. Germline V gene lookup returns CDR1 SGHRS and CDR2 YFSETQ. This CDR3 is built from 13 residues. CDR3 nucleotides: TGCGCCAGCAGCCCGGACAACTCCTACGAGCAGTACTTC. It translates to CASSPDNSYEQYF.

J is TRBJ2-3 and V is TRBV2; TRBD2 aligns across 11 bases. The CDR3 contains 18 residues. The V segment lost 6 bases and the J segment 0 bases; nucleotides outside the gene matches: 11. Germline V CDR1 and CDR2: SNHLY, FYNNEI. CDR3 DNA: TGTGCCAGCAGCGATGGAGTTACTAGCGGGGGAAGCACAGATACGCAGTATTTT. Amino acid sequence: CASSDGVTSGGSTDTQYF.

The chain joins TRBV5-5 to TRBJ2-7; D tentatively fits TRBD1 or TRBD2 (5 bases each). The CDR3 runs 15 residues. The germline V and J ends were trimmed by 6 bases and 7 bases, with 23 bases remaining between them. Per germline, CDR1 SGHKS and CDR2 YYEKEE (reference sequence). The CDR3, as DNA: TGTGCCAGCAACCGGCCTTGGGTAGACAGAGGGGAGCAGTACTTC. Translation gives CASNRPWVDRGEQYF.

V is TRBV10-3 and J is TRBJ2-3; D possibly corresponds to TRBD1 (6 bases). Germline loops: CDR1 ENHRY, CDR2 SYGVKD. V was shortened by 4 bases and J by 4 bases, with 12 bases between the two germline ends. This CDR3 has 14 amino acids. The CDR3 protein is CAISVGASPDTQYF. The CDR3 DNA reads TGTGCCATCAGTGTGGGGGCGAGCCCAGATACGCAGTATTTT.

The sample holds a few counts of this clone. As DNA, the CDR3 is TGCAGTGCTCCAAGTCTGACTGAAGCTTTCTTT. Translating gives CSAPSLTEAFF. The chain couples TRBV20-1 to TRBJ1-1; unclear D gene. Per the germline V gene, CDR1 is DFQATT and CDR2 is SNEGSKA (reference sequence). V lost 5 bases to trimming and J lost 5 bases, with 9 bases between them. The CDR3 runs to 11 residues.

The sample holds one count of this clone. V and J are TRBV28 and TRBJ2-2, with TRBD2 as a possible D gene (5 bases). Germline V gene data show CDR1 as MDHEN and CDR2 as SYDVKM. V gave up 5 bases and J gave up 6 bases, with 19 bases separating them. The length of the CDR3 is 16 residues. CDR3 coding DNA: TGTGCCAGCAGTCTTCAAACCGGACTGCCTGCCGGGGAGCTGTTTTTT. This gives the protein CASSLQTGLPAGELFF.

This clone has just a few counts. This specimen includes other DNA sequences encoding the same CDR3. The V gene is TRBV18, the J gene TRBJ1-1, with D perhaps TRBD1 (5 bases). Germline loops: CDR1 KGHSH, CDR2 LQKENI. The V end lost 2 bases, the J end lost 2 bases, and 6 bases lay between the germline ends. The CDR3 runs to 13 residues. In DNA, the CDR3 is TGTGCCAGCTCACCAGGGGCAAACACTGAAGCTTTCTTT. Encoded protein: CASSPGANTEAFF.

The J gene is TRBJ1-3, the V gene TRBV28; 7 bases are shared with TRBD1. Germline CDR1 MDHEN, CDR2 SYDVKM. The V segment lost 8 bases and the J segment 4 bases; nucleotides outside the gene matches: 11. CDR3 size: 15 residues. The CDR3 here is CASGPTGAFGNTIYF. The CDR3 nucleotides are TGTGCCAGCGGTCCTACAGGGGCCTTCGGAAACACCATATATTTT.